The 20 T cell receptor beta chains presented below share a single source sample, sequenced in a study of T cell changes during pregnancy in multiple sclerosis. Sequenced by immunoSEQ multiplex PCR; TCRdb stores in-frame clones only, minus some. The sample includes around 85,000 clones, about 89% seen only once; the top ten take roughly 4%. The sample in question was PBMCs, obtained in the first trimester of pregnancy. These receptors were obtained from a female donor in good health, serving as a control in a pregnancy study. Some clones in this sample may be carry-over from other donors' samples.

The CDR3 DNA sequence: TGTGCCAGCAGTGAAAGACAGGATCGGTTCTTC. Amino acid sequence: CASSERQDRFF. The chain recombines TRBV28 with TRBJ2-1, with D possibly TRBD1 on 6 matching bases. Per germline, CDR1 MDHEN and CDR2 SYDVKM. This CDR3 comprises 11 residues. With 5 bases removed from V and 15 bases from J, the gap between germline ends came to 14 bases.

V is TRBV11-2 and J is TRBJ2-7; TRBD2 agrees at 9 bases. The length of the CDR3 is 17 residues. Germline V gene sequence: CDR1 SGHAT, CDR2 FQNNGV. The trim removed 5 bases at V and 5 bases at J, leaving 16 bases unmatched. The CDR3 DNA reads TGTGCCAGCAGCGCCAACATTAAAGGGACTAGCTACCACGAGCAGTACTTC. As protein: CASSANIKGTSYHEQYF. Together with reference TRBV11-2 and TRBJ2-7, the CDR3 gives the full variable domain: EAGVAQSPRYKIIEKRQSVAFWCNPISGHATLYWYQQILGQGPKLLIQFQNNGVVDDSQLPKDRFSAERLKGVDSTLKIQPAKLEDSAVYLCASSANIKGTSYHEQYFGPGTRLTVT.

The chain combines TRBV29-1 with TRBJ2-5; 7 bases match TRBD1. Unmatched junction bases numbered 11, after V lost 7 bases and J lost 3 bases. Germline CDR1 is SQVTM and CDR2 is ANQGSEA. The CDR3 contains 14 residues. In DNA form, the CDR3 reads TGCAGCGAACCAGACAGGGAAAAGAAAGAGACCCAGTACTTC. The encoded protein is CSEPDREKKETQYF.

This clone was seen more than once but under ten times. The rearrangement links TRBV18 to TRBJ2-7; possibly TRBD1 for D (6 bases). This CDR3 has 12 residues. Germline V gene sequence: CDR1 KGHSH, CDR2 LQKENI. Trimming pared 8 bases from V and 1 base from J, leaving 9 bases between. The CDR3 spells CASTGQSYEQYF. DNA of the CDR3: TGTGCCAGCACCGGACAGTCCTACGAGCAGTACTTC.

The chain carries TRBV19 and TRBJ1-1; unclear D gene. Trimming took 6 bases from V and 7 from J, leaving 18 bases between them. The CDR3 sequence is 14 residues long. Germline-derived CDR1 and CDR2 are LNHDA and SQIVND (reference sequence). The CDR3 loop reads CASREDGRGLEAFF. CDR3 in DNA: TGTGCCAGTAGAGAGGACGGTCGGGGTCTTGAAGCTTTCTTT.

The V call is TRBV5-1, the J call TRBJ2-1, with D perhaps matching TRBD1 (6 bases). Germline CDR1 is SGHRS and CDR2 is YFSETQ. Trimming stripped 1 base from V and 0 bases from J, with 8 bases between. The CDR3 contains 15 residues. CDR3 DNA sequence: TGCGCCAGCAGCTTGCAACAGGGCTCCTACAATGAGCAGTTCTTC. As protein: CASSLQQGSYNEQFF.

The rearrangement joins TRBV2 to TRBJ1-4; the D is unclear. Germline V lookup: CDR1 SNHLY, CDR2 FYNNEI. The V end lost 10 bases, the J end lost 0 bases, and 9 bases lay between the germline ends. CDR3 length: 13 residues. CDR3 in amino acids: CANRRATNEKLFF. For the CDR3, the DNA is TGTGCCAACCGGAGGGCAACTAATGAAAAACTGTTTTTT.

The chain couples TRBV15 to TRBJ2-1, with 7 bases lining up with TRBD2. Germline loops: CDR1 LNHNV, CDR2 YYDKDF (reference sequence). After removal of 4 bases from V and 9 bases from J, the junction contained 15 bases not matched to a gene. The length of the CDR3 is 16 residues. In DNA, the CDR3 is TGTGCCACCAGCACCCAACTAGCGTCTACTGGCGGTGAGCAGTTCTTC. It encodes CATSTQLASTGGEQFF.

The chain employs TRBV15 and TRBJ2-1; D is undetermined. V was shortened by 0 bases and J by 2 bases, with 17 bases between the two germline ends. This CDR3 is 18 amino acids long. Germline V gene sequence: CDR1 LNHNV, CDR2 YYDKDF (reference sequence). In nucleotides, the CDR3 is TGTGCCACCAGCAGAGATCTGCCAGCTCGACTCCCCTACAATGAGCAGTTCTTC. Encoded protein: CATSRDLPARLPYNEQFF.

The chain combines TRBV27 with TRBJ1-2; 8 positions match TRBD1. Germline V gene lookup returns CDR1 MNHEY and CDR2 SMNVEV (reference sequence). V trimming: 6 bases; J trimming: 8 bases; junction bases outside the gene matches: 14. CDR3 length: 15 amino acids. CDR3 bases: TGTGCCAGCAGAGAAGCCGGGACAGGACAGTCGGGCTACACCTTC. This translates into CASREAGTGQSGYTF.

The chain recombines TRBV6-5 with TRBJ1-2, with 9 bases lining up with TRBD1. The CDR3 has 13 amino acids. Germline assignment: CDR1 MNHEY and CDR2 SVGAGI. J lost 7 bases, V lost 6 bases, and 6 bases had no gene match. The CDR3 loop is CASRNRGLGGYTF. The CDR3 coding sequence is TGTGCCAGCAGAAACAGGGGGCTGGGTGGCTACACCTTC.

The chain links TRBV14 to TRBJ2-7; D is unclear. Trimming shortened V by 2 bases and J by 7 bases, and 15 bases separated the two germline ends. The CDR3 spans 14 residues. Germline V gene data show CDR1 as SGHDN and CDR2 as FVKESK. The CDR3 DNA follows: TGTGCCAGCAGCCAAAATTACGCCCCACAAGAGCAGTACTTC. Its protein product is CASSQNYAPQEQYF.

The chain employs TRBV7-2 and TRBJ2-1; TRBD2 agrees at 9 bases. Germline lookup yields CDR1 SGHTA and CDR2 FQGNSA. Trimming at V came to 5 bases and at J to 0 bases, leaving 5 bases not matched to a gene. The CDR3 length is 16 residues. The CDR3 sequence is CASSILAGSSYNEQFF. The CDR3 DNA reads as TGTGCCAGCAGCATACTAGCGGGTAGCTCCTACAATGAGCAGTTCTTC.

The chain combines TRBV4-2 with TRBJ2-3, with TRBD2 as a possible D gene (6 bases). V was shortened by 5 bases and J by 10 bases, with 16 bases between the two germline ends. The CDR3 loop spans 13 amino acids. Looked up from germline, CDR1 is LGHNA and CDR2 is YNFKEQ. The CDR3 nucleotides are TGTGCCAGCAGCGAGACAAAGCGGGTTGCGCAGTATTTT. It is translated as CASSETKRVAQYF.

The chain is built from TRBV7-9 and TRBJ2-4; 10 bases are shared with TRBD1. Germline V gene sequence: CDR1 SEHNR, CDR2 FQNEAQ (reference sequence). The CDR3 has 18 amino acids. V shed 2 bases and J 1 base; nucleotides not matched to a gene: 8. CDR3 residues: CASSLSYGQGGAKNIQYF. The CDR3 coding sequence is TGTGCCAGCAGCTTATCCTATGGACAGGGGGGTGCCAAAAACATTCAGTACTTC.

This chain uses TRBV7-3 with TRBJ2-2; D perhaps matches TRBD1 (8 bases). V was trimmed by 5 bases and J by 3 bases, leaving 25 bases between them. This CDR3 is 19 amino acids long. Germline CDR1 is SGHTA and CDR2 is FQGTGA. CDR3 protein: CASSLRTGLGTTYTGELFF. The CDR3 DNA sequence: TGTGCCAGCAGCCTTCGGACAGGGCTTGGGACTACCTACACCGGGGAGCTGTTTTTT.

The rearrangement links TRBV28 to TRBJ2-5; the match to TRBD2 covers 7 bases. Unmatched junction bases numbered 13, after V lost 5 bases and J lost 4 bases. The CDR3 runs to 16 residues. Per germline, CDR1 MDHEN and CDR2 SYDVKM. Here the CDR3 reads CASSPVREKGGETQYF. For the CDR3, the DNA is TGTGCCAGCAGTCCCGTGCGGGAGAAGGGTGGAGAGACCCAGTACTTC.

The chain has TRBV28 and TRBJ2-7, with a tentative D call TRBD1 (6 bases). V gave up 4 bases and J gave up 4 bases, with 11 bases separating them. The germline V gene encodes CDR1 MDHEN and CDR2 SYDVKM. The CDR3 totals 13 residues. In DNA form, the CDR3 reads TGTGCCAGCAGTTCCAGGGGAAGGTACGAGCAGTACTTC. Amino acid sequence: CASSSRGRYEQYF.

The chain is built from TRBV19 and TRBJ2-5, with D tentatively TRBD1 (6 bases). Germline values: CDR1 LNHDA, CDR2 SQIVND (reference sequence). Trimming removed 10 bases at V and 1 base at J, with 13 bases between. The CDR3 spans 13 residues. CDR3 in DNA: TGTGCCACCGCGAGGACAGCCCAAGAGACCCAGTACTTC. Translated: CATARTAQETQYF. The entire variable domain, with the rest obtained from reference TRBV19 and TRBJ2-5, is as follows: DGGITQSPKYLFRKEGQNVTLSCEQNLNHDAMYWYRQDPGQGLRLIYYSQIVNDFQKGDIAEGYSVSREKKESFPLTVTSAQKNPTAFYLCATARTAQETQYFGPGTRLLVL.

The sample holds one count of this clone. V and J are TRBV5-1 and TRBJ1-3; 7 nucleotides align to TRBD1. V lost 1 base, J lost 4 bases, and 2 bases stayed unmatched. The CDR3 loop spans 14 amino acids. CDR1 SGHRS and CDR2 YFSETQ come from the germline V gene. In DNA, the CDR3 is TGCGCCAGCAGCTTGACAGGGGAAGGAAACACCATATATTTT. It translates to CASSLTGEGNTIYF.